A single sample gave rise to the 25 T cell receptor beta chains below, sequenced in a study of Ad26.COV2.S vaccination and SARS-CoV-2 variants. The treatment here: 15 to 20 received Ad26.COV2.S at low or high dose, single or two shots; about 5 received placebo; per-sample allocation not given. Samples came from day 63 after the first vaccine or placebo injection. Clones were sequenced by immunoSEQ multiplex PCR, and TCRdb holds only the in-frame ones, with some missing. The sample has roughly 320,000 clones; around four fifths are singletons. The sequences come from peripheral blood, collected in a trial of Ad26.COV2.S vaccine versus placebo. These receptors came from a person aged 18-65 years who received the Ad26.COV2.S COVID-19 vaccine or a placebo.

The rearrangement joins TRBV5-4 to TRBJ2-5; 9 bases match TRBD2. CDR3 length: 15 amino acids. Germline CDR1 and CDR2: SGHNT and YYREEE (reference sequence). V was pared by 0 bases and J by 2 bases, with 2 bases of the junction left unmatched. The CDR3 reads CASSLASGVQETQYF. For the CDR3, the DNA is TGTGCCAGCAGCTTGGCTAGCGGGGTGCAAGAGACCCAGTACTTC.

J is TRBJ2-7 and V is TRBV29-1, with D hard to call. The V gene's germline CDR1 is SQVTM and CDR2 ANQGSEA. The CDR3 sequence is 12 residues long. V was shortened by 3 bases and J by 0 bases, with 6 bases between the two germline ends. For the CDR3, the DNA is TGCAGCGTTGAGGCTAACTCCTACGAGCAGTACTTC. Amino acids: CSVEANSYEQYF.

The chain combines TRBV29-1 with TRBJ2-4; the match to TRBD1 covers 8 bases. CDR3 length equals 12 residues. Looked up from germline, CDR1 is SQVTM and CDR2 is ANQGSEA. V was clipped by 6 bases and J by 9 bases; unmatched bases: 7. The CDR3 sequence: CSVRTGQRIQYF. DNA of the CDR3: TGCAGCGTCCGGACAGGGCAGCGCATTCAGTACTTC.

This clone is a singleton in its sample. Written as DNA, the CDR3 is TGTGCCAGCAGTTCCCGGGCCCTCGATGGCTACACCTTC. As protein: CASSSRALDGYTF. The chain recombines TRBV27 with TRBJ1-2; D unresolved. V lost 4 bases and J 6 bases, leaving 12 bases between the germline ends. The CDR3 is made up of 13 amino acids. Per germline, CDR1 MNHEY and CDR2 SMNVEV (reference sequence).

This chain links TRBV4-1 with TRBJ2-3, with D perhaps matching TRBD2 (5 bases). V was pared by 5 bases and J by 2 bases, with 14 bases between. The CDR3 sequence is 15 residues long. CDR1 and CDR2 (germline): MGHRA, YSYEKL. The DNA for the CDR3 is TGCGCCAGCAGCGGCCGGGATCCTATCACAGATACGCAGTATTTT. Protein: CASSGRDPITDTQYF.

The V and J genes are TRBV4-2 and TRBJ2-3; D tentatively reads TRBD1 or TRBD2 (5 bases each). Germline V gene lookup returns CDR1 LGHNA and CDR2 YNFKEQ. V was trimmed by 4 bases and J by 0 bases, leaving 14 bases between them. The CDR3 has 16 amino acids. The CDR3 reads CASSPRGAGSTDTQYF. Here the CDR3 DNA reads TGTGCCAGCAGCCCTCGGGGCGCAGGGAGCACAGATACGCAGTATTTT.

The rearrangement joins TRBV7-9 to TRBJ1-3; D is undetermined. V dropped 0 bases and J dropped 4 bases, with 10 bases sitting between them. Germline CDR1 SEHNR, CDR2 FQNEAQ (reference sequence). There are 15 residues in the CDR3. The CDR3 DNA follows: TGTGCCAGCAGCTTAGCGCGACGCCGCGGAAACACCATATATTTT. Its protein is CASSLARRRGNTIYF.

V is TRBV5-1 and J is TRBJ2-3; TRBD2 aligns across 12 bases. CDR1 is SGHRS, CDR2 YFSETQ, per germline. The CDR3 totals 16 residues. J lost 4 bases, V lost 4 bases, and 7 bases had no gene match. The CDR3 is CASSKRTSGAPDTQYF. CDR3 nucleotides: TGCGCCAGCAGCAAAAGGACTAGCGGGGCTCCAGATACGCAGTATTTT.

This chain connects TRBV7-8 to TRBJ1-5; D possibly corresponds to TRBD1 (5 bases). Germline V gene data show CDR1 as SGHVS and CDR2 as FQNEAQ. The V and J ends lost 1 base and 7 bases respectively, with 11 bases between them. CDR3 length equals 14 residues. The CDR3 coding sequence is TGTGCCAGCAGCTTAGAAGGGGCTCGCCAGCCCCAGCATTTT. Translated, it gives CASSLEGARQPQHF.

To note about this clone: The sample carries other DNA sequences with the same CDR3. This chain links TRBV6-6 with TRBJ2-1; 8 bases are a match to TRBD1. V lost 2 bases, J lost 4 bases, and 1 base stayed unmatched. Germline V gene data show CDR1 as MNHNY and CDR2 as SVGAGI (reference sequence). The CDR3 loop spans 14 amino acids. The CDR3 region is CASSYRDRYNEQFF. Written as DNA, the CDR3 is TGTGCCAGCAGTTACCGGGACAGGTACAATGAGCAGTTCTTC.

The chain employs TRBV19 and TRBJ2-5; no definite D call. This CDR3 is 13 amino acids long. CDR1 is LNHDA, CDR2 SQIVND, per germline (reference sequence). V lost 4 bases and J lost 0, with 6 bases in between. In DNA form, the CDR3 reads TGTGCCAGTAGTAGGTTTCACCAAGAGACCCAGTACTTC. Translation gives CASSRFHQETQYF.

This clone was recorded once. V and J are TRBV6-1 and TRBJ1-5; 9 bases agree with TRBD1. The germline V gene has CDR1 MNHNS and CDR2 SASEGT. The length of the CDR3 is 16 residues. Unmatched junction bases numbered 4, after V lost 2 bases and J lost 2 bases. CDR3 sequence: CASSETGGAGNQPQHF. CDR3 in DNA: TGTGCCAGCAGTGAAACAGGGGGCGCCGGCAATCAGCCCCAGCATTTT.

The rearrangement links TRBV5-1 to TRBJ2-3; 8 nucleotides match TRBD1. Germline V lookup: CDR1 SGHRS, CDR2 YFSETQ. Unmatched junction bases numbered 2, after V lost 1 base and J lost 1 base. CDR3 length: 15 amino acids. In DNA, the CDR3 is TGCGCCAGCAGCTTGAACAGGGGGGGCACAGATACGCAGTATTTT. Protein: CASSLNRGGTDTQYF.

The chain links TRBV5-1 to TRBJ2-2; a possible D gene is TRBD2 (6 bases). The CDR3 covers 15 residues. The germline V gene encodes CDR1 SGHRS and CDR2 YFSETQ. Deletions cut 4 bases from V and 0 bases from J, with 10 bases between. The CDR3 loop is CASSGDFANTGELFF. The CDR3, as DNA: TGCGCCAGCAGCGGGGACTTCGCGAACACCGGGGAGCTGTTTTTT.

The rearrangement links TRBV5-1 to TRBJ1-2; the D is unclear. Germline-derived CDR1 and CDR2 are SGHRS and YFSETQ. The CDR3 sequence is 13 residues long. V dropped 4 bases and J dropped 6 bases, with 13 bases sitting between them. CDR3: CASSPEGMHGYTF. For the CDR3, the DNA is TGCGCCAGCAGCCCGGAGGGTATGCATGGCTACACCTTC.

The rearrangement uses TRBV11-3 and TRBJ2-2; 7 bases are a match to TRBD1. Germline V gene lookup returns CDR1 SGHNT and CDR2 YENEEA. Losses at the gene ends were 2 bases for V and 8 bases for J; bases not matched to a gene: 8. This CDR3 is 15 amino acids long. The CDR3 region has the DNA TGTGCCAGCAGCTTATGGGCCCGACAGGGTGGGGAGCTGTTTTTT. Residues: CASSLWARQGGELFF.

The rearrangement uses TRBV19 and TRBJ2-7, with 7 bases that match TRBD1. The CDR3 sequence is 15 residues long. With V trimmed by 6 bases and J by 0 bases, 8 bases remained unmatched. The germline CDR1 and CDR2 sequences are LNHDA and SQIVND (reference sequence). The CDR3 DNA sequence: TGTGCCAGTAGCAGAACCGGGACAGACTCCTACGAGCAGTACTTC. Translation gives CASSRTGTDSYEQYF.

The J gene is TRBJ1-3, the V gene TRBV6-6; D gene uncertain. Germline V gene sequence: CDR1 MNHNY, CDR2 SVGAGI (reference sequence). The CDR3 is made up of 14 amino acids. The V end lost 0 bases, the J end lost 0 bases, and 3 bases lay between the germline ends. DNA of the CDR3: TGTGCCAGCAGTTACTCAGACTCTGGAAACACCATATATTTT. Residues: CASSYSDSGNTIYF.

The chain combines TRBV6-4 with TRBJ2-7; 11 positions match TRBD2. Trimming cost V 3 bases and J 2 bases; bases outside gene matches: 9. Per germline, CDR1 MRHNA and CDR2 SNTAGT. The CDR3 is 17 amino acids. Written as DNA, the CDR3 is TGTGCCAGCAGTGATCGGAGAGAACTAGCGGGAGCCTACGAGCAGTACTTC. As protein: CASSDRRELAGAYEQYF.

J is TRBJ1-2 and V is TRBV19, with a weak D call TRBD1 (5 bases). The germline gives CDR1 LNHDA, CDR2 SQIVND (reference sequence). The CDR3 length is 15 residues. Deletions cut 5 bases from V and 2 bases from J, with 15 bases between. CDR3 amino acids: CASSPAQGENYGYTF. The CDR3, as DNA: TGTGCCAGTAGTCCAGCTCAGGGTGAAAACTATGGCTACACCTTC.

The CDR3 sequence: CASSEFRGDNEKLFF. The CDR3 bases are TGTGCCAGCAGTGAATTTAGGGGAGATAATGAAAAACTGTTTTTT. The V gene is TRBV25-1, the J gene TRBJ1-4; D is perhaps TRBD1 (5 bases). V was clipped by 1 base and J by 4 bases, with 10 bases between them. The germline CDR1 and CDR2 sequences are MGHDK and SYGVNS. The CDR3 runs to 15 residues.

The CDR3 protein is CASSTTLRRSWGEQYF. The CDR3 DNA is TGTGCCAGTAGTACCACACTCAGGAGATCCTGGGGGGAGCAGTACTTC. The chain combines TRBV19 with TRBJ2-7; either TRBD1 or TRBD2 may supply D (5 bases each). The CDR3 spans 16 residues. V lost 4 bases and J 7 bases, leaving 23 bases between the germline ends. CDR1 is LNHDA and CDR2 is SQIVND in the germline V gene (reference sequence).

The chain joins TRBV11-3 to TRBJ1-1, with a weak D call TRBD1 (5 bases). The CDR3 has 15 amino acids. CDR1 and CDR2 from the germline V gene are SGHNT and YENEEA. Between the trimmed V and J ends, which lost 1 base and 1 base, there was a span of 10 bases. For the CDR3, the DNA is TGTGCCAGCAGCTTAGCGCAGGGATGGAACACTGAAGCTTTCTTT. Amino acid sequence: CASSLAQGWNTEAFF.

V gene TRBV28 combines with J gene TRBJ1-1, with unresolved D. Looked up from germline, CDR1 is MDHEN and CDR2 is SYDVKM. Trimming cost V 2 bases and J 0 bases, with 10 bases left between them. This CDR3 contains 15 residues. The CDR3 sequence is CASSLLSTLNTEAFF. CDR3 DNA sequence: TGTGCCAGCAGTTTACTATCGACTTTGAACACTGAAGCTTTCTTT.

CDR3 bases: TGTGCCAGCAGTACACTTCCCGGGACTAGCGGGGGAAATGAGCAGTTCTTC. This codes for CASSTLPGTSGGNEQFF. The V call is TRBV27, the J call TRBJ2-1; 14 bases map to TRBD2. The CDR3 runs 17 residues. The germline V gene has CDR1 MNHEY and CDR2 SMNVEV (reference sequence). The V and J ends lost 5 bases and 7 bases, in that order; junction bases with no gene match: 10.